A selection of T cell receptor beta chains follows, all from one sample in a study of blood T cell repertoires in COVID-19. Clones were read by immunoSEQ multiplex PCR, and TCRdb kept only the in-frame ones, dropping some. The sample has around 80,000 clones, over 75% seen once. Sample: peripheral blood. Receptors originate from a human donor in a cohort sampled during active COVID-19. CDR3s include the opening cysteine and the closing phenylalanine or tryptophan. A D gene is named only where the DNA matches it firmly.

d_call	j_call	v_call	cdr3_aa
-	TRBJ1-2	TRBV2	CASSDGIYGYTF
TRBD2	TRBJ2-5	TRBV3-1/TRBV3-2	CASSQGGLAYQETQYF
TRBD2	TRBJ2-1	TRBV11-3	CASSPTGTSANEQFF
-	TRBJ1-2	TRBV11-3	CASSPDRGGYGYTF
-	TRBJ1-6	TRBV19	CASSTPTGGTYNSPLHF
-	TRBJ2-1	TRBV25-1	CASTLGVSGNEQFF
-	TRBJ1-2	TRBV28	CASSSQGGYGYTF
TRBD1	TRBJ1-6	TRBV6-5	CASRLDRGNSPLHF
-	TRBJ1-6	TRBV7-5	CVRSLRQGAYNSPLHF
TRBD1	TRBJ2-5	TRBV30	CAWRAGGLETQYF
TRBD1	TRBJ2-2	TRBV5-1	CASRPGQGGGTGELFF
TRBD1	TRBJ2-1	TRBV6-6	CASIRMGQGGDEQFF
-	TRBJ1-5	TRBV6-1	CASSESGGVGQPQHF
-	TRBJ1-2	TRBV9	CASSPRQEFYGYTF
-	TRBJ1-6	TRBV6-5	CASSPGRPGNSPLHF
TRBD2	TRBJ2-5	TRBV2	CASTRGRSYQETQYF
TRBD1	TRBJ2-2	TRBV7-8	CASSSDRAPGELFF
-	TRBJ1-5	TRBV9	CASSVEGVFNQPQHF
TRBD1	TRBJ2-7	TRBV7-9	CASSPWDSSYEQYF
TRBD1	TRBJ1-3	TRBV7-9	CASSLARTGGNTIYF
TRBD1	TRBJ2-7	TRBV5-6	CASSRGPGGYEQYF
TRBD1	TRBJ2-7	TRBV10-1	CASSEVLGTGDYEQYF
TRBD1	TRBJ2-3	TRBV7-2	CASSWGQGSTDTQYF
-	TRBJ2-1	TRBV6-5	CASSSPRGTYNEQFF
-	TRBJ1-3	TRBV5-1	CASSLVTPLRPSGNTIYF
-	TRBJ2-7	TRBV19	CASSILAGATYEQYF